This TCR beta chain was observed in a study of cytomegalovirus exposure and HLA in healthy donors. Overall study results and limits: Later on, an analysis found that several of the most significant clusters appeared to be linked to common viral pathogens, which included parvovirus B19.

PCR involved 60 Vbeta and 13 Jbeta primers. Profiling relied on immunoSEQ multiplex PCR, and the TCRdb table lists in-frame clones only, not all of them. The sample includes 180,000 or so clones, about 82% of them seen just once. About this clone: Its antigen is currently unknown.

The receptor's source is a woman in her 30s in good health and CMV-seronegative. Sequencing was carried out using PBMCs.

The CDR3 loop reads CASSLEGQIYEQYF. The CDR3, as DNA: TGCGCCAGCAGCTTGGAGGGACAGATCTACGAGCAGTACTTC. The chain employs TRBV5-1 and TRBJ2-7, with TRBD1 matching over 7 bases. Trimming took 0 bases from V and 3 from J; bases not matched to a gene: 3. The germline V gene encodes CDR1 SGHRS and CDR2 YFSETQ. The CDR3 totals 14 residues.